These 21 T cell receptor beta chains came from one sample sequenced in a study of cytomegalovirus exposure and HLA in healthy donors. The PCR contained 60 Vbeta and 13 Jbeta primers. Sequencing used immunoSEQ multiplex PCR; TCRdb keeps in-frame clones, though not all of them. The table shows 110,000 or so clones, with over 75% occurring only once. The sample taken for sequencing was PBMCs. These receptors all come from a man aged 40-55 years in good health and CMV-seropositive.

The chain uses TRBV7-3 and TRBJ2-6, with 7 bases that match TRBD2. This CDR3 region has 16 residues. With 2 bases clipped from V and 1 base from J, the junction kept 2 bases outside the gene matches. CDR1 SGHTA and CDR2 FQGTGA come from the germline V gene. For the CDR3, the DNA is TGTGCCAGCAGCTTAGGGGGAGGGTCTGGGGCCAACGTCCTGACTTTC. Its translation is CASSLGGGSGANVLTF.

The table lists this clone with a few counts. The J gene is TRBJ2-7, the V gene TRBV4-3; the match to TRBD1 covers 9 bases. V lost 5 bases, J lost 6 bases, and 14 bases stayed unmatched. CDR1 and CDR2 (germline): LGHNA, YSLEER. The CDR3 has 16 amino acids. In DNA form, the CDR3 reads TGCGCCAGCAGCGAGGGGTTTGGACAGGGGTTTCGCGAGCAGTACTTC. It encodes CASSEGFGQGFREQYF.

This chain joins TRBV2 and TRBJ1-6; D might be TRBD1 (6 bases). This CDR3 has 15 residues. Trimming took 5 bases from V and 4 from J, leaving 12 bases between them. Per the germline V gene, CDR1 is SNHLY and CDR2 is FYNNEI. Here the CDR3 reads CASSFRQVYNSPLHF. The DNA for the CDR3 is TGTGCCAGCAGTTTTAGACAGGTGTATAATTCACCCCTCCACTTT.

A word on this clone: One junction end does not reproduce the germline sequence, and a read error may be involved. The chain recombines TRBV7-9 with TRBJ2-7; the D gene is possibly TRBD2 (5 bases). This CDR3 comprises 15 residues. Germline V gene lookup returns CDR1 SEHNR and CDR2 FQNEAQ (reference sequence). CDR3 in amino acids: CSSSPRGGNPYEQYF. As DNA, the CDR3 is TGTTCCAGCAGCCCCCGCGGAGGTAATCCCTACGAGCAGTACTTC.

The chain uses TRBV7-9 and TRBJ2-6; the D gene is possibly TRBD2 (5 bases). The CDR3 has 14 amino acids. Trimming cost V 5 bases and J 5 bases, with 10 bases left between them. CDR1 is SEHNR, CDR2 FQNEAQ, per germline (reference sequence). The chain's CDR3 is CASSEGRRANVLTF. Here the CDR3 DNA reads TGTGCCAGCAGCGAGGGAAGGAGGGCCAACGTCCTGACTTTC.

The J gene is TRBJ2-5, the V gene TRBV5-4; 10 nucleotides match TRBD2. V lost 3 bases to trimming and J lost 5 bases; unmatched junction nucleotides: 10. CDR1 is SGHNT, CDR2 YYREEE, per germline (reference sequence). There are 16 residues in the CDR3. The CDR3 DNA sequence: TGTGCCAGCAGCTCGATAGCGGGGGGCCATCGGGAGACCCAGTACTTC. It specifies CASSSIAGGHRETQYF.

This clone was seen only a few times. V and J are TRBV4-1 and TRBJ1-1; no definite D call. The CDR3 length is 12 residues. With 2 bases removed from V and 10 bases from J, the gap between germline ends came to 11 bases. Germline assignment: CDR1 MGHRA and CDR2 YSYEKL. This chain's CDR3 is CASSQTGFGAFF. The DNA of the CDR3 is TGCGCCAGCAGCCAAACGGGTTTTGGAGCTTTCTTT.

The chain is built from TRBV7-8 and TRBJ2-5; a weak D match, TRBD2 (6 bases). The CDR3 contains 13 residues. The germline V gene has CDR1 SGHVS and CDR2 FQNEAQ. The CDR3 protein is CAGGEGGAETQYF. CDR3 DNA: TGTGCGGGGGGTGAGGGTGGGGCAGAGACCCAGTACTTC.

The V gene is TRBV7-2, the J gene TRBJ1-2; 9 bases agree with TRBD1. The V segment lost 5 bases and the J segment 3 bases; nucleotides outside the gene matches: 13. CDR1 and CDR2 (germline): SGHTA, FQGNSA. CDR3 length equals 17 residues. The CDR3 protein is CASSPAPPGQGYYGYTF. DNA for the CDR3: TGTGCCAGCAGCCCAGCTCCCCCGGGACAGGGATACTATGGCTACACCTTC.

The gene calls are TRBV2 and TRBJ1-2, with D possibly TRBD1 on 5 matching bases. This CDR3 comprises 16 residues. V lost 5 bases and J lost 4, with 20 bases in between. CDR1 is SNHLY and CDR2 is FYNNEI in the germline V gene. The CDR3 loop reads CASSLAGGGGPYGYTF. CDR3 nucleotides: TGTGCCAGCAGTCTCGCGGGTGGGGGAGGACCCTATGGCTACACCTTC.

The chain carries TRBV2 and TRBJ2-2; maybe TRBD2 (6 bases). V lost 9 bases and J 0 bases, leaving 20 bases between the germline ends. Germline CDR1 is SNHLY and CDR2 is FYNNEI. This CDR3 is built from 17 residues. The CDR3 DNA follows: TGTGCCAGGCAAAAGGCTGAGGGGACTGCGAACACCGGGGAGCTGTTTTTT. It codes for CARQKAEGTANTGELFF.

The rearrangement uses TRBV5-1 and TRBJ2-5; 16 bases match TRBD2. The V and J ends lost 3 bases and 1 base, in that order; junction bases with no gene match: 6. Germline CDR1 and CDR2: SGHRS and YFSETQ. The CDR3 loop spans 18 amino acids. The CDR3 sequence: CASSSGLAGGSRQETQYF. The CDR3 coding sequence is TGCGCCAGCAGCTCGGGACTAGCGGGGGGGTCCCGCCAAGAGACCCAGTACTTC. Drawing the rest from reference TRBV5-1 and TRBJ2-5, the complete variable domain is KAGVTQTPRYLIKTRGQQVTLSCSPISGHRSVSWYQQTPGQGLQFLFEYFSETQRNKGNFPGRFSGRQFSNSRSEMNVSTLELGDSALYLCASSSGLAGGSRQETQYFGPGTRLLVL.

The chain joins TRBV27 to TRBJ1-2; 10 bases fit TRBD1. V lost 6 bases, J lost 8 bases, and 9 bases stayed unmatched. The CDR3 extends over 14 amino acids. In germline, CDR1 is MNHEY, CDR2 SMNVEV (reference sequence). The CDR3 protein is CASREADRGQGYTF. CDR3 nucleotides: TGTGCCAGCAGAGAAGCCGACAGGGGGCAAGGCTACACCTTC.

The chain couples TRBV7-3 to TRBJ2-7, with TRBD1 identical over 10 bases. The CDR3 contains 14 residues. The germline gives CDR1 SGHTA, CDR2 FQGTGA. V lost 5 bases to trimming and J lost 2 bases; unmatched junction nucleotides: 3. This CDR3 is CASSADRGPYEQYF. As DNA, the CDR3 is TGTGCCAGCAGCGCCGACAGGGGGCCCTACGAGCAGTACTTC.

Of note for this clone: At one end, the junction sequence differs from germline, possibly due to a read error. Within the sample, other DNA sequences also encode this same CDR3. The DNA for the CDR3 is TGTGCCAGTAGCTTAGTATGCTTTGCGCCCCATGAAAAACTGTTTTTT. This encodes CASSLVCFAPHEKLFF. The chain recombines TRBV7-3 with TRBJ1-4; D gene uncertain. CDR3 size: 16 residues. CDR1 SGHTA and CDR2 FQGTGA come from the germline V gene.

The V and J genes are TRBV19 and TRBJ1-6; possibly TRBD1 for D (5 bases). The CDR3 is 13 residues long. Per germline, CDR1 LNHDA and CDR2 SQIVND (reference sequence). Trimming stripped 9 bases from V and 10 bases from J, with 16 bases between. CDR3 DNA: TGTGCCAGCTGCAGGGAGGTCGGGTCACCCCTCCACTTT. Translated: CASCREVGSPLHF.

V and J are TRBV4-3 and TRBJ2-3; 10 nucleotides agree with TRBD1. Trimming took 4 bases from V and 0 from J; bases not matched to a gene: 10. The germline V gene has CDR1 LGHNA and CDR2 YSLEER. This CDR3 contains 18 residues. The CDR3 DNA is TGCGCCAGCAGCCTACTGACAGGGGGCGAGTCAAGCACAGATACGCAGTATTTT. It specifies CASSLLTGGESSTDTQYF.

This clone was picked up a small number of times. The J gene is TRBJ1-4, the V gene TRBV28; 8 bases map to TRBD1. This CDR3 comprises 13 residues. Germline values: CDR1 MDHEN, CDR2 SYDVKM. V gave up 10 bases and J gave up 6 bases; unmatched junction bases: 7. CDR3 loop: CATNTGGDEKLFF. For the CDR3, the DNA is TGTGCCACGAATACAGGGGGGGATGAAAAACTGTTTTTT.

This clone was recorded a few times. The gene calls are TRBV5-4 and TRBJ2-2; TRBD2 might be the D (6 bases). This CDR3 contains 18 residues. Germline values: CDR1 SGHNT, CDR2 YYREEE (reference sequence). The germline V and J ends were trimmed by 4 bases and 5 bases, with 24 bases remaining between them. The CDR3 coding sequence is TGTGCCAGCAGCCCCCGCGGGGCGGCACGTTTTTCTACCGGGGAGCTGTTTTTT. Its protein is CASSPRGAARFSTGELFF.

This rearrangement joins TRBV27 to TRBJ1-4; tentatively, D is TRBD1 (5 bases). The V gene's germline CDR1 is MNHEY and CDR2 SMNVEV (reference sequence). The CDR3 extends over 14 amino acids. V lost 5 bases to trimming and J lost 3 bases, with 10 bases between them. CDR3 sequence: CASSTYRSNEKLFF. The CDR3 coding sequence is TGTGCCAGCAGTACTTACAGGTCTAATGAAAAACTGTTTTTT. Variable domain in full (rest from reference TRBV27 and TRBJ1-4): EAQVTQNPRYLITVTGKKLTVTCSQNMNHEYMSWYRQDPGLGLRQIYYSMNVEVTDKGDVPEGYKVSRKEKRNFPLILESPSPNQTSLYFCASSTYRSNEKLFFGSGTQLSVL.

The CDR3 sequence: CASSRRSGGLNIQYF. CDR3 nucleotides: TGTGCCAGCAGTAGACGCTCAGGGGGCTTGAACATTCAGTACTTC. This chain joins TRBV27 and TRBJ2-4; 8 bases map to TRBD1. The CDR3 runs 15 residues. Trimming took 5 bases from V and 7 from J; bases not matched to a gene: 10. Germline loops: CDR1 MNHEY, CDR2 SMNVEV (reference sequence).